This T cell receptor beta chain originates from a study of spatial heterogeneity in lung cancer. Time point in this sample: sample taken at primary tumor resection. The donor group consisted of roughly 76 patients who had untreated, early-stage non-small cell lung cancer. Extraction of whole RNA from tumor, nontumor lung or frozen PBMC preceded unsorted sequencing. There are a few counts of this clonotype. Its antigen is not known. Germline CDR1 MNHEY, CDR2 SVGAGI. Germline trimming cut 0 bases from V and 0 bases from J; bases unmatched to any gene: 5. The length of the CDR3 is 17 residues. The study, taken as a whole, reports: Ubiquitous and regional expanded TCR counts correlated with ubiquitous and regional nonsynonymous mutations, respectively. Tumoral mutation counts were tracked by counts of expanded intratumoral alpha and beta TCRs.

All TCR cDNA molecules were individually tagged with a unique molecular identifier. TCRdb reprocessed the 5' RACE reads with MiXCR, giving one entry per CDR3 protein. The sample yields 3,500 to 4,000 distinct CDR3 sequences, 10% seen once. Sequencing used lung tumor tissue, obtained at surgery. The V gene is TRBV6-5, the J gene TRBJ2-1; TRBD2 aligns across 7 bases. This clonotype was obtained from a female donor with early-stage non-small cell lung cancer. CDR3 protein: CASSYSLAGYSYNEQFF. CDR3 sequence (DNA): TGTGCCAGCAGTTACTCATTAGCGGGTTACTCCTACAATGAGCAGTTCTTC.